This TCR beta chain was found in a study of regulatory T cells in long-lasting Graves disease. Time point noted: newly diagnosed GD, antithyroid drugs for less than 3 months. TCR sequences were obtained from RNA taken from PBMCs. The diagnosis of Graves' disease used American Thyroid Association guidelines. This clonotype was recorded many times. Its antigen is still unknown. Through Arm-PCR of CDR3 regions and iRepertoire HTBI primers, TCR beta libraries were built. Source study methods: Across all samples, roughly 62 TRBV segments and about 14 TRBJ segments were identified. MiXCR, applied by TCRdb to the multiplex PCR reads, yields one record per CDR3 protein. These V and J calls derive from TCRdb rather than the authors' analysis. Seen here are about 530,000 distinct CDR3 sequences, approximately 16% observed once, and the top ten hold approximately 25%. General study findings and limits: Only a small sample size was used, which may have cut accuracy. It was in persistent disease that TRBV28, TRBJ1-2 and TRBJ2-5 were favored.

The CDR3 length is 14 residues. The germline V gene encodes CDR1 MNHEY and CDR2 SVGAGI. The V end was cut by 2 bases, the J end by 2 bases, with 10 bases between. These same data were also listed under a study on T cells in Graves' hyperthyroidism and ophthalmopathy.

This material consisted of peripheral blood mononuclear cells (PBMCs), taken at new diagnosis, from a patient treated with antithyroid drugs. This receptor was taken from a woman aged 40 to 65 with Graves disease. The gene calls are TRBV6-5 and TRBJ2-7, with D perhaps matching TRBD1 or TRBD2 (5 bases each). The CDR3 loop is CASSYRGPPYEQYF. The CDR3 DNA sequence: TGTGCCAGCAGTTACAGGGGACCCCCCTACGAGCAGTACTTC.